What follows are 17 T cell receptor beta chains derived from one specimen sequenced in a study of cytomegalovirus exposure and HLA in healthy donors. A multiplex PCR was run with 60 Vbeta primers and 13 Jbeta primers. Libraries were prepared by immunoSEQ multiplex PCR; TCRdb keeps only in-frame clonotypes and omits some of them. The table records approximately 170,000 clones, about four fifths of them present only once. Material: PBMCs. The receptors were sampled from a woman in her fifties or sixties in good health and CMV-seronegative.

V gene TRBV19 combines with J gene TRBJ2-1; 11 nucleotides line up with TRBD2. Germline V gene data show CDR1 as LNHDA and CDR2 as SQIVND (reference sequence). This CDR3 is built from 15 residues. V lost 4 bases and J lost 7; bases outside the gene matches: 6. The CDR3 nucleotides are TGTGCCAGTAGTAGATTAGCGGGGGGGCTTAATGAGCAGTTCTTC. Translation gives CASSRLAGGLNEQFF.

V and J are TRBV27 and TRBJ2-3; the D gene is possibly TRBD2 (5 bases). V gave up 2 bases and J gave up 0 bases, with 12 bases separating them. The CDR3 extends over 16 amino acids. Germline CDR1 MNHEY, CDR2 SMNVEV (reference sequence). CDR3 coding DNA: TGTGCCAGCAGTTTAATTCGAGGGAGAAGCACAGATACGCAGTATTTT. Translating it yields CASSLIRGRSTDTQYF.

This chain connects TRBV4-1 to TRBJ2-7, with unresolved D. The CDR3 contains 15 residues. From germline, CDR1 is MGHRA and CDR2 YSYEKL. The V end was cut by 2 bases, the J end by 3 bases, with 14 bases between. CDR3 bases: TGCGCCAGCAGCCAAATCTCCTCGACTGTCTACGAGCAGTACTTC. Its protein product is CASSQISSTVYEQYF.

The chain links TRBV27 to TRBJ1-2, with a weak D call TRBD1 (6 bases). CDR1 is MNHEY and CDR2 is SMNVEV in the germline V gene (reference sequence). The CDR3 covers 14 residues. V shed 5 bases and J shed 2 bases, with 12 bases lying between them. The CDR3 spells CASSPYRDNYGYTF. CDR3 nucleotide sequence: TGTGCCAGCAGTCCCTACAGGGACAACTATGGCTACACCTTC.

In nucleotides, the CDR3 is TGCGCCAGCAGCCAAGCGGCTAGCGGGGCATCCTCCTACAATGAGCAGTTCTTC. It yields the protein CASSQAASGASSYNEQFF. The J gene is TRBJ2-1, the V gene TRBV4-3, with 9 bases matching TRBD2. Looked up from germline, CDR1 is LGHNA and CDR2 is YSLEER. The CDR3 loop spans 18 amino acids. The ends lost 1 base at V and 0 bases at J; junction bases unmatched: 7.

The V gene is TRBV28, the J gene TRBJ2-5; possibly TRBD2 for D (7 bases). V was pared by 10 bases and J by 7 bases, with 19 bases between. The CDR3 loop spans 13 amino acids. CDR1 is MDHEN, CDR2 SYDVKM, per germline. CDR3: CAISVGGAGTQYF. The CDR3 nucleotides are TGTGCCATCTCCGTGGGGGGGGCCGGGACCCAGTACTTC.

This chain joins TRBV9 and TRBJ1-4; D is unresolved. The CDR3 is 17 amino acids. Germline CDR1 SGDLS, CDR2 YYNGEE. The V and J ends lost 3 bases and 0 bases respectively, with 15 bases between them. The CDR3 DNA reads as TGTGCCAGCAGCGGTTCACGGTCCCCTACAACTAATGAAAAACTGTTTTTT. It yields the protein CASSGSRSPTTNEKLFF. The full variable domain, rest sourced from reference TRBV9 and TRBJ1-4, is DSGVTQTPKHLITATGQRVTLRCSPRSGDLSVYWYQQSLDQGLQFLIQYYNGEERAKGNILERFSAQQFPDLHSELNLSSLELGDSALYFCASSGSRSPTTNEKLFFGSGTQLSVL.

The count of this clone is one. This chain connects TRBV18 to TRBJ2-2, with D hard to call. Deletions cut 1 base from V and 0 bases from J, with 6 bases between. CDR1 and CDR2 from the germline V gene are KGHSH and LQKENI. This CDR3 has 15 residues. CDR3 amino acids: CASSPQNTNTGELFF. CDR3 nucleotide sequence: TGTGCCAGCTCACCACAAAACACGAACACCGGGGAGCTGTTTTTT.

The chain couples TRBV7-2 to TRBJ1-2; perhaps TRBD1 as D (5 bases). Per the germline V gene, CDR1 is SGHTA and CDR2 is FQGNSA. CDR3 length: 13 residues. V was pared by 5 bases and J by 4 bases, with 11 bases between. CDR3 sequence reads: CASSPGPSYGYTF. Written as DNA, the CDR3 is TGTGCCAGCAGCCCAGGGCCGTCCTATGGCTACACCTTC.

This CDR3 is CASSEGRGWTSNEKLFF. DNA of the CDR3: TGCGCCAGCAGTGAGGGGCGGGGGTGGACTTCTAATGAAAAACTGTTTTTT. The chain has TRBV10-2 and TRBJ1-4, with D tentatively TRBD1 (5 bases). Germline V lookup: CDR1 WSHSY, CDR2 SAAADI. The CDR3 length is 17 residues. Trimming stripped 2 bases from V and 3 bases from J, with 16 bases between.

This rearrangement joins TRBV4-1 to TRBJ2-3, with a possible D match to TRBD2 (7 bases). This CDR3 contains 16 residues. V was shortened by 0 bases and J by 9 bases, with 19 bases between the two germline ends. The germline V gene encodes CDR1 MGHRA and CDR2 YSYEKL. The CDR3 bases are TGCGCCAGCAGCCAAGAAGCTAGCGGAATAAGGGGGACGCAGTATTTT. It yields the protein CASSQEASGIRGTQYF.

The chain joins TRBV2 to TRBJ2-2; maybe TRBD1 (5 bases). CDR1 is SNHLY and CDR2 is FYNNEI in the germline V gene. The V gene lost 6 bases and the J gene lost 5 bases, with 16 bases spanning the gap. The CDR3 contains 15 residues. The CDR3 region is CASRSQGLGTGELFF. CDR3 DNA sequence: TGTGCCAGCAGGAGCCAGGGATTGGGGACCGGGGAGCTGTTTTTT.

The chain employs TRBV7-2 and TRBJ1-2; D might be TRBD1 (6 bases). Germline V CDR1 and CDR2: SGHTA, FQGNSA. The V end lost 3 bases, the J end lost 2 bases, and 10 bases lay between the germline ends. This CDR3 has 14 residues. CDR3: CASSLNGQNYGYTF. The CDR3 region has the DNA TGTGCCAGCAGCTTGAACGGACAGAACTATGGCTACACCTTC.

The chain carries TRBV7-6 and TRBJ2-1; possibly TRBD1 for D (5 bases). Germline V gene lookup returns CDR1 SGHVS and CDR2 FNYEAQ. The CDR3 is made up of 15 amino acids. V lost 2 bases and J 6 bases, leaving 14 bases between the germline ends. This CDR3 is CASSLFGQGRNEQFF. CDR3 nucleotide sequence: TGTGCCAGCAGCTTATTTGGTCAGGGTCGCAATGAGCAGTTCTTC.

V usage is TRBV7-6 and J usage is TRBJ2-3; 11 bases align to TRBD1. The V and J ends lost 1 base and 3 bases, in that order; junction bases with no gene match: 6. The CDR3 covers 17 residues. Germline loops: CDR1 SGHVS, CDR2 FNYEAQ. CDR3 DNA: TGTGCCAGCAGCTTAGGGGGTTGGGACAGGGGGACAGATACGCAGTATTTT. It is translated as CASSLGGWDRGTDTQYF.

This chain joins TRBV4-2 and TRBJ1-4; the D is unclear. CDR1 is LGHNA and CDR2 is YNFKEQ in the germline V gene. V was pared by 3 bases and J by 5 bases, with 4 bases between. This CDR3 has 12 amino acids. In DNA form, the CDR3 reads TGTGCCAGCAGCCACGTGAATGAAAAACTGTTTTTT. It yields the protein CASSHVNEKLFF.

This clone has just a few counts. The rearrangement links TRBV5-1 to TRBJ2-3; possibly TRBD1 for D (6 bases). Germline V gives CDR1 SGHRS, CDR2 YFSETQ. There are 13 residues in the CDR3. Trimming took 4 bases from V and 5 from J, leaving 11 bases between them. The CDR3 nucleotides read TGCGCCAGCAGCCCTACCAGGGGAGATACGCAGTATTTT. Residues: CASSPTRGDTQYF.